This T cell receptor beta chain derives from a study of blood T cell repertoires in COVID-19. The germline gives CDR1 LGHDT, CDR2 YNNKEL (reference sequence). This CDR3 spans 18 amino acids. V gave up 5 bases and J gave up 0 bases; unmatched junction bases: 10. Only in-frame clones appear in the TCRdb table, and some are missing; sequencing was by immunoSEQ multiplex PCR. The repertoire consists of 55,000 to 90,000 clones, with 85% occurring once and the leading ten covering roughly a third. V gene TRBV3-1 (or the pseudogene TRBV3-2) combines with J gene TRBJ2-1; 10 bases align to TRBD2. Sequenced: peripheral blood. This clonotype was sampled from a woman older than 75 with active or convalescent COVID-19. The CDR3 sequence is CASSGLAGVPSSYNEQFF. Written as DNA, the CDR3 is TGTGCCAGCAGCGGCCTAGCGGGGGTGCCCAGCTCCTACAATGAGCAGTTCTTC.